A selection of T cell receptor beta chains follows, all from one sample in a study of blood T cell repertoires in COVID-19. The repertoire was sequenced with immunoSEQ multiplex PCR; TCRdb's copy has only in-frame clones and lacks some. This sample has tens of thousands of clones; roughly 88% occur once, and the top ten carry approximately 13%. Sequencing was carried out using peripheral blood. The receptors were sampled from a human donor in a cohort sampled during active COVID-19. CDR3s include the opening cysteine and the closing phenylalanine or tryptophan. Fields, in order: J gene, CDR3 length, V gene, clone size, D gene, CDR3 DNA, CDR3 protein. A D gene is named only where the DNA matches it firmly. Clone sizes are given selectively: once, few, many, or a class where the clone is expanded.

TRBJ2-7 14 TRBV27 once . TGTGCCAGCAGCCCCCAGGGGGGCCCCTACGAGCAGTACTTC CASSPQGGPYEQYF
TRBJ2-5 14 TRBV7-8 once . TGTGCCAGCAGCCCCGGTGGGGGCTGGGAGACCCAGTACTTC CASSPGGGWETQYF
TRBJ2-5 17 TRBV20-1 . TRBD2 TGCAGTGCTAGTAACCTGGGACTAGCGGCGTACCAAGAGACCCAGTACTTC CSASNLGLAAYQETQYF
TRBJ1-3 14 TRBV6-5 . . TGTGCCACCGCTTTTGACAGGCGAGGAAACACCATATATTTT CATAFDRRGNTIYF
TRBJ1-3 15 TRBV19 . . TGTGCCAGTAGTCCACCTGACGGAGCTGGAAACACCATATATTTT CASSPPDGAGNTIYF
TRBJ1-5 16 TRBV3-1/TRBV3-2 . . TGTGCCAGCAGCCAGGGAACAGGTTTTGGCAATCAGCCCCAGCATTTT CASSQGTGFGNQPQHF
TRBJ2-5 14 TRBV19 . . TGTGCCAGTGCCGAGGCAGGGTTCGGGGAGACCCAGTACTTC CASAEAGFGETQYF
TRBJ1-6 14 TRBV7-8 . TRBD1 TGTGCCAGCAGCGCCGATGCAGGGGGTTCACCCCTCCACTTT CASSADAGGSPLHF
TRBJ1-1 12 TRBV30 once TRBD1 TGTGCGGAAGGGACAGGGAACACTGAAGCTTTCTTT CAEGTGNTEAFF
TRBJ1-6 15 TRBV7-9 . TRBD1 TGTGCCAGCAGCCCTAGACAGGGAGGTAATTCACCCCTCCACTTT CASSPRQGGNSPLHF